The clone carrying this T cell receptor (beta chain) was seen repeatedly, ten times or more. Its antigen is not identified. Other autoimmune diseases, uncontrolled infections, pregnancy or lactation led to the exclusion of patients. Germline CDR1 and CDR2: SGHTS and YDEGEE. V shed 4 bases and J shed 4 bases, with 12 bases lying between them. The CDR3 runs 14 residues. This record comes from a study of Graves' ophthalmopathy and Graves' hyperthyroidism. The authors amplified TCR beta CDR3 regions from RNA transcripts. First-round RT-PCR relied on HTBI primers, and a second-round multiplex PCR came next. TCRdb ran MiXCR on the multiplex PCR reads and lists one entry per CDR3 protein. The table shows 580,000 or so distinct CDR3 sequences, with approximately 35% occurring only once. Notes on the study in general: Using 13 signatures, a model distinguished ophthalmopathy from stable hyperthyroidism, reaching roughly 90% sensitivity and approximately 84% specificity.

The clonotype was recovered from an adult man with Graves' hyperthyroidism. The V call is TRBV5-8, the J call TRBJ1-5, with D unresolved. Sequencing was done on a sample of peripheral blood or thyroid tissue (not recorded which). The CDR3 loop is CASSRNPQNQPQHF. The CDR3 nucleotides read TGTGCCAGCAGCCGGAACCCACAGAATCAGCCCCAGCATTTT.